The T cell receptor (beta chain) described here comes from a study of OX40 agonist ivuxolimab in advanced cancers. On the study more broadly: Treatment of patients was with ivuxolimab, an agonistic anti-OX40 (CD134) antibody. Among those treated, three patients had partial responses, one with hepatocellular carcinoma and two with cutaneous melanoma.

The assay was immunoSEQ multiplex PCR, and TCRdb's table has in-frame clones only and misses some. The sample holds about 99,000 clones; about 96% are singletons and the top ten take about 2.1%. Trimming cost V 1 base and J 4 bases, with 10 bases left between them. Germline V lookup: CDR1 MGHRA, CDR2 YSYEKL. CDR3 size: 14 residues. The rearrangement uses TRBV4-1 and TRBJ1-1; no reliable D call. This TCR was recovered from an adult with an advanced solid tumor such as melanoma, head and neck, liver or kidney cancer. The sequenced sample was CD4+ or CD8+ T cells sorted from blood, obtained in a trial of the OX40 agonist ivuxolimab. Written as DNA, the CDR3 is TGCGCCAGCAGCCAAGGTCCCCGGGGCACTGAAGCTTTCTTT. Encoded protein: CASSQGPRGTEAFF.